These 21 T cell receptor beta chains came from one sample sequenced in a study of T cells in Graves' hyperthyroidism and ophthalmopathy. The source material, RNA transcripts, was used to amplify TCR beta CDR3 regions. A set of HTBI primers served as the primers for a first-round RT-PCR of the TCR CDR3. Via MiXCR, TCRdb re-called the multiplex PCR reads, giving one row per CDR3 protein. The sample lists nearly 600,000 distinct CDR3 sequences, 11% to 15% occurring once. Input material: blood. The source of these receptors is a woman aged 18-29 years with Graves' ophthalmopathy.

This clonotype was observed at least ten times. This chain joins TRBV7-2 and TRBJ1-5; D might be TRBD1 (5 bases). V was pared by 5 bases and J by 7 bases, with 21 bases between. This CDR3 comprises 16 residues. Germline values: CDR1 SGHTA, CDR2 FQGNSA. In DNA form, the CDR3 reads TGTGCCAGCAGCCCAGAAGGTGGAGGGTGGGGGCAGCCCCAGCATTTT. This gives the protein CASSPEGGGWGQPQHF. The variable domain in full, completed from reference TRBV7-2 and TRBJ1-5, reads GAGVSQSPSNKVTEKGKDVELRCDPISGHTALYWYRQSLGQGLEFLIYFQGNSAPDKSGLPSDRFSAERTGGSVSTLTIQRTQQEDSAVYLCASSPEGGGWGQPQHFGDGTRLSIL.

This clonotype was counted only a few times. This sequence joins TRBV20-1 and TRBJ2-2; no definite D call. CDR3 length equals 13 residues. CDR1 and CDR2 (germline): DFQATT, SNEGSKA (reference sequence). V was trimmed by 2 bases and J by 6 bases, leaving 10 bases between them. CDR3 protein: CSARRSGSGELFF. CDR3 in DNA: TGCAGTGCTAGACGATCCGGGTCCGGGGAGCTGTTTTTT.

There are a few counts of this clonotype. One base away lies a much larger clone, so this may be a sequencing read error. The chain carries TRBV9 and TRBJ2-7, with D unresolved. Per germline, CDR1 SGDLS and CDR2 YYNGEE. The CDR3 has 14 residues. Here the CDR3 DNA reads TGTGCCAGCGGCGTTACCCCCACTGGAAGAGAGCAGTACTTC. Translating gives CASGVTPTGREQYF. The variable domain in full, completed from reference TRBV9 and TRBJ2-7, reads DSGVTQTPKHLITATGQRVTLRCSPRSGDLSVYWYQQSLDQGLQFLIQYYNGEERAKGNILERFSAQQFPDLHSELNLSSLELGDSALYFCASGVTPTGREQYFGPGTRLTVT.

This clonotype showed up just a few times. The rearrangement links TRBV2 to TRBJ1-4; 9 bases agree with TRBD1. J lost 7 bases, V lost 6 bases, and 12 bases had no gene match. The CDR3 covers 16 residues. The germline V gene has CDR1 SNHLY and CDR2 FYNNEI. Here the CDR3 DNA reads TGTGCCAGCAGGGGACAGGGTTTCGCCTTAACTGAAAAACTGTTTTTT. Encoded protein: CASRGQGFALTEKLFF.

This clonotype was seen more than once but under ten times. V and J are TRBV5-1 and TRBJ1-1; a weak D match, TRBD1 (6 bases). The CDR3 runs 14 residues. Germline V gene data show CDR1 as SGHRS and CDR2 as YFSETQ. Deletions cut 1 base from V and 0 bases from J, with 7 bases between. The CDR3 is CASSLWTVNTEAFF. CDR3 coding DNA: TGCGCCAGCAGCTTGTGGACAGTGAACACTGAAGCTTTCTTT.

This clonotype was seen ten or more times. The DNA of the CDR3 is TGTGCCACCAGCAGATTAGATTCGGGAGGGGGCTACAATGAGCAGTTCTTC. The encoded protein is CATSRLDSGGGYNEQFF. The J gene is TRBJ2-1, the V gene TRBV15; 8 nucleotides align to TRBD2. The CDR3 is made up of 17 amino acids. CDR1 and CDR2 from the germline V gene are LNHNV and YYDKDF (reference sequence). V shed 2 bases, J shed 3 bases, and the junction held 9 bases outside the gene matches.

This clonotype has at least ten counts. The V and J genes are TRBV7-2 and TRBJ2-3; possibly TRBD1 for D (6 bases). Germline CDR1 SGHTA, CDR2 FQGNSA. Trimming removed 5 bases at V and 2 bases at J, with 14 bases between. The CDR3 length is 15 residues. CDR3 loop: CASSPLDSHTDTQYF. CDR3 sequence (DNA): TGTGCCAGCAGCCCCCTGGACAGCCACACAGATACGCAGTATTTT. Supplemented by reference TRBV7-2 and TRBJ2-3, the full variable domain reads GAGVSQSPSNKVTEKGKDVELRCDPISGHTALYWYRQSLGQGLEFLIYFQGNSAPDKSGLPSDRFSAERTGGSVSTLTIQRTQQEDSAVYLCASSPLDSHTDTQYFGPGTRLTVL.

This clonotype has just a few counts. J is TRBJ2-7 and V is TRBV10-3; 7 bases are a match to TRBD1. The germline CDR1 and CDR2 sequences are ENHRY and SYGVKD. The V and J ends lost 6 bases and 3 bases, in that order; junction bases with no gene match: 2. The CDR3 has 12 amino acids. The CDR3 loop is CAIRRTGYEQYF. CDR3 in DNA: TGTGCCATCAGGAGGACAGGCTACGAGCAGTACTTC.

The rearrangement uses TRBV19 and TRBJ2-5, with D perhaps TRBD2 (6 bases). The germline V and J ends were trimmed by 5 bases and 5 bases, with 15 bases remaining between them. The germline V gene has CDR1 LNHDA and CDR2 SQIVND (reference sequence). The CDR3 extends over 14 amino acids. DNA for the CDR3: TGTGCCAGTAGTGAGTATGCGGGACGGGAGACCCAGTACTTC. Amino acids: CASSEYAGRETQYF.

The V gene is TRBV2, the J gene TRBJ1-2; possible D gene TRBD1, 5 bases. Germline V gene sequence: CDR1 SNHLY, CDR2 FYNNEI. The CDR3 is 15 residues long. V was cut by 6 bases and J by 4 bases, with 18 bases left in between. The CDR3 here is CASRSFGGGSYGYTF. Here the CDR3 DNA reads TGTGCCAGCAGGAGCTTTGGGGGAGGCTCCTATGGCTACACCTTC.

Remarks on this clonotype: One junction end disagrees with the germline gene, perhaps due to a read error. The chain recombines TRBV5-8 with TRBJ2-7; 7 positions agree with TRBD1. The CDR3 loop spans 15 amino acids. Germline assignment: CDR1 SGHTS and CDR2 YDEGEE. The CDR3 sequence: CASSLGQQVTYEQYF. The CDR3, as DNA: TGCGCCAGCAGCTTGGGACAGCAGGTAACCTACGAGCAGTACTTC.

The rearrangement joins TRBV18 to TRBJ1-1, with 7 bases that match TRBD1. The CDR3 is made up of 14 amino acids. The V gene end was trimmed by 4 bases and the J gene end by 5 bases; junction bases not matched to a gene: 7. CDR1 and CDR2 (germline): KGHSH, LQKENI. CDR3 nucleotides: TGTGCCAGCTCACTAAACAGGGGAGAAACTGAAGCTTTCTTT. Translating it yields CASSLNRGETEAFF.

This clonotype occurred many times. V and J are TRBV20-1 and TRBJ2-5, with a possible D match to TRBD2 (5 bases). V gave up 3 bases and J gave up 5 bases, with 10 bases separating them. Germline V gives CDR1 DFQATT, CDR2 SNEGSKA (reference sequence). CDR3 length: 12 residues. This chain's CDR3 is CSARRAGETQYF. The DNA for the CDR3 is TGCAGTGCTAGGAGGGCTGGGGAGACCCAGTACTTC.

This clonotype was detected ten times or more. The chain carries TRBV27 and TRBJ2-7; the D gene could be TRBD1 or TRBD2 (5 bases each). Per the germline V gene, CDR1 is MNHEY and CDR2 is SMNVEV (reference sequence). The CDR3 is 11 amino acids. V was trimmed by 8 bases and J by 6 bases, leaving 11 bases between them. CDR3 sequence reads: CASGRDLEQYF. Here the CDR3 DNA reads TGTGCCAGCGGCCGGGACCTCGAGCAGTACTTC.

Many counts were recorded for this clonotype. The chain couples TRBV28 to TRBJ2-5; TRBD1 matches at 7 bases. The germline V gene has CDR1 MDHEN and CDR2 SYDVKM. J was trimmed by 0 bases and V by 6 bases; bases with no gene match: 13. The CDR3 extends over 17 amino acids. The CDR3 DNA reads TGTGCCAGCAGATCACCCCCGGGACAGCTCTACCAAGAGACCCAGTACTTC. Its protein product is CASRSPPGQLYQETQYF. The full variable domain, completed using reference TRBV28 and TRBJ2-5, is DVKVTQSSRYLVKRTGEKVFLECVQDMDHENMFWYRQDPGLGLRLIYFSYDVKMKEKGDIPEGYSVSREKKERFSLILESASTNQTSMYLCASRSPPGQLYQETQYFGPGTRLLVL.

This clonotype was observed at least ten times. The J gene is TRBJ1-5, the V gene TRBV2; 8 positions agree with TRBD1. Per germline, CDR1 SNHLY and CDR2 FYNNEI. This CDR3 spans 14 amino acids. Trimming cost V 6 bases and J 4 bases; bases outside gene matches: 5. The DNA for the CDR3 is TGTGCCAGCAGGACAGGGGAGAGGAATCAGCCCCAGCATTTT. Translation gives CASRTGERNQPQHF.

The chain links TRBV4-1 to TRBJ1-4; perhaps TRBD1 as D (5 bases). The length of the CDR3 is 15 residues. Trimming removed 1 base at V and 6 bases at J, with 12 bases between. CDR1 and CDR2 (germline): MGHRA, YSYEKL. The CDR3 DNA reads as TGCGCCAGCAGCCAAGGGGGGACCGGTGATGAAAAACTGTTTTTT. Protein sequence: CASSQGGTGDEKLFF.

Turning to this clonotype: A read error may explain this, as a much larger clone is one base away. The genes are TRBV9 and TRBJ2-3; D gene ambiguous. Germline lookup yields CDR1 SGDLS and CDR2 YYNGEE. The CDR3 contains 15 residues. CDR3 residues: CASSVGVSGTDTRYF. In DNA, the CDR3 is TGTGCCAGCAGCGTAGGTGTGTCTGGCACAGATACGCGGTATTTT.

In its sample, this clonotype was seen once. A much larger clone lies a single base off, so this may be a read error. The chain combines TRBV2 with TRBJ1-5; 7 bases are a match to TRBD1. Germline CDR1 and CDR2: SNHLY and FYNNEI. The CDR3 runs to 15 residues. As DNA, the CDR3 is TGTGTCAGCACTCAAGAGGGACAGACTAATCAGCCCCAGCATTTT. Its protein product is CVSTQEGQTNQPQHF.

This rearrangement joins TRBV18 to TRBJ2-7; 11 nucleotides match TRBD1. After removal of 6 bases from V and 3 bases from J, the junction contained 7 bases not matched to a gene. The CDR3 spans 15 residues. In germline, CDR1 is KGHSH, CDR2 LQKENI. The CDR3 DNA follows: TGTGCCAGCTCCGAGGGGACAGGGGGTCACTACGAGCAGTACTTC. Residues: CASSEGTGGHYEQYF.

The genes are TRBV7-9 and TRBJ2-7; weak D call: TRBD1 (6 bases). Trimming stripped 4 bases from V and 6 bases from J, with 13 bases between. CDR1 and CDR2 from the germline V gene are SEHNR and FQNEAQ (reference sequence). The CDR3 has 13 residues. The CDR3 loop reads CASSWGQGREQYF. CDR3 bases: TGTGCCAGCAGCTGGGGGCAGGGTCGCGAGCAGTACTTC.